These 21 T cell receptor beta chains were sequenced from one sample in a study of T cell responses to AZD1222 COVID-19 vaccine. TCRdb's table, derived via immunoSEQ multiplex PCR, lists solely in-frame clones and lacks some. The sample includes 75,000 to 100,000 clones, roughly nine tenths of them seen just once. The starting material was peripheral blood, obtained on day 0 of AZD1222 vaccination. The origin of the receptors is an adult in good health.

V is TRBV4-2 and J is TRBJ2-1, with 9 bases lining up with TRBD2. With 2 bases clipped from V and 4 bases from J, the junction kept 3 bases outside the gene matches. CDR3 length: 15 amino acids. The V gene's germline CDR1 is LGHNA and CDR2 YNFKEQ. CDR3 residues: CASSQRLAGYNEQFF. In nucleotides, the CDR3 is TGTGCCAGCAGCCAACGCCTAGCGGGATACAATGAGCAGTTCTTC.

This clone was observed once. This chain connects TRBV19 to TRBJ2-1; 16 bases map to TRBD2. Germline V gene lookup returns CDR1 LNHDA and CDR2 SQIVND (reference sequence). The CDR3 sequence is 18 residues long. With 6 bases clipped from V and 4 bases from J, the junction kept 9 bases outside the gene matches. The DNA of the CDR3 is TGTGCCAGTAGGCCGGGACTAGCGGGAGGGGGGGATTACAATGAGCAGTTCTTC. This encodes CASRPGLAGGGDYNEQFF.

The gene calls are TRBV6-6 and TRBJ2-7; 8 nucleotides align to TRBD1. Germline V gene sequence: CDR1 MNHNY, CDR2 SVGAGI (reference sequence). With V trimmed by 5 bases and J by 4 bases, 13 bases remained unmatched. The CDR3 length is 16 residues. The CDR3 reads CASSPSTGQGRYEQYF. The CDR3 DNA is TGTGCCAGCAGTCCCTCCACTGGACAGGGACGTTACGAGCAGTACTTC.

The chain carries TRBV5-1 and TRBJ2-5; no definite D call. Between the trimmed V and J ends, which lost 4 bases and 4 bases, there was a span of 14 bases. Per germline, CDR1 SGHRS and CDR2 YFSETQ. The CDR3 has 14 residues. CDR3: CASSRTPPTETQYF. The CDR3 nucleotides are TGCGCCAGCAGCCGGACCCCCCCCACAGAGACCCAGTACTTC.

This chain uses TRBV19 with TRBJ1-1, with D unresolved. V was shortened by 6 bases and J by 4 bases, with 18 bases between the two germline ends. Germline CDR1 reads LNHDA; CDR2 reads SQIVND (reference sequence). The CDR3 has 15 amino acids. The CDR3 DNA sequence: TGTGCCAGTAGGCCCGGCCCCGGGCGGAGCACTGAAGCTTTCTTT. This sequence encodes CASRPGPGRSTEAFF.

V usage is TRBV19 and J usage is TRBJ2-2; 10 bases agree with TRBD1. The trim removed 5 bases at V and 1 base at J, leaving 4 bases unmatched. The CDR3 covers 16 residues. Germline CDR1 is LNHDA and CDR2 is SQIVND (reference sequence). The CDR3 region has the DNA TGTGCCAGTAGTGGGACAGGGGCCTTGAACACCGGGGAGCTGTTTTTT. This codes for CASSGTGALNTGELFF.

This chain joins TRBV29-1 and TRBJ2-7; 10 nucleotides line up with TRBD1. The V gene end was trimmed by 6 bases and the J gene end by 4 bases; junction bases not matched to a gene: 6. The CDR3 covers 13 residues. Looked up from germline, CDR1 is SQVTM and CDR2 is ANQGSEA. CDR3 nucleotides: TGCAGCGTGCCCGGGACAGGGGTTTACGAGCAGTACTTC. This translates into CSVPGTGVYEQYF.

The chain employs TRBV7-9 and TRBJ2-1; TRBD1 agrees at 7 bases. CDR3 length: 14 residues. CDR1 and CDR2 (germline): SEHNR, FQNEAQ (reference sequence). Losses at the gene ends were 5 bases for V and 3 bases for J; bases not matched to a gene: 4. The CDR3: CASSRDSGYNEQFF. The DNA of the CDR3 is TGTGCCAGCAGCCGGGACAGTGGCTACAATGAGCAGTTCTTC. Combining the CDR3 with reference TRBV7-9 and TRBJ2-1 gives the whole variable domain DTGVSQNPRHKITKRGQNVTFRCDPISEHNRLYWYRQTLGQGPEFLTYFQNEAQLEKSRLLSDRFSAERPKGSFSTLEIQRTEQGDSAMYLCASSRDSGYNEQFFGPGTRLTVL.

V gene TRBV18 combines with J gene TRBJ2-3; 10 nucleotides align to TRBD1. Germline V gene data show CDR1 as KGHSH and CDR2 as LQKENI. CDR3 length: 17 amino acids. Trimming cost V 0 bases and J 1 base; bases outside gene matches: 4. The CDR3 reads CASSPPRGTGGTDTQYF. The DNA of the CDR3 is TGTGCCAGCTCACCACCTCGGGGGACAGGGGGCACAGATACGCAGTATTTT.

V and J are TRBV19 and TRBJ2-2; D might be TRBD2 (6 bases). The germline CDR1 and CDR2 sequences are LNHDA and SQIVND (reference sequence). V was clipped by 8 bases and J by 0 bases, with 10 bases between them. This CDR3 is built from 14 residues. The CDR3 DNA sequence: TGTGCCAGTGGCGAGCGGGCGAACACCGGGGAGCTGTTTTTT. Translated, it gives CASGERANTGELFF. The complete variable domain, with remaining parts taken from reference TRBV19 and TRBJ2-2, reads DGGITQSPKYLFRKEGQNVTLSCEQNLNHDAMYWYRQDPGQGLRLIYYSQIVNDFQKGDIAEGYSVSREKKESFPLTVTSAQKNPTAFYLCASGERANTGELFFGEGSRLTVL.

The CDR3 loop is CASSAGDWTSGRADKNIQYF. The CDR3 bases are TGTGCCAGCAGCGCCGGGGATTGGACTAGCGGGAGGGCCGACAAAAACATTCAGTACTTC. V and J are TRBV9 and TRBJ2-4, with TRBD2 identical over 15 bases. There are 20 residues in the CDR3. V shed 3 bases, J shed 3 bases, and the junction held 13 bases outside the gene matches. Germline CDR1 is SGDLS and CDR2 is YYNGEE.

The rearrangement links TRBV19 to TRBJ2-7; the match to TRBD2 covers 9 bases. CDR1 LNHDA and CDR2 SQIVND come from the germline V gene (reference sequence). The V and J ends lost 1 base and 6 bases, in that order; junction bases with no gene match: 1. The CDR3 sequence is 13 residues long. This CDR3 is CASSIGGRAEQYF. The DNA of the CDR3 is TGTGCCAGTAGTATAGGCGGGAGGGCCGAGCAGTACTTC.

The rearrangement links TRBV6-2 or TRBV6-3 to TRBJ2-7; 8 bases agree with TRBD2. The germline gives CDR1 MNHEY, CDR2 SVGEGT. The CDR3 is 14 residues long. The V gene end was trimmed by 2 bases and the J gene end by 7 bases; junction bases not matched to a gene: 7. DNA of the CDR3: TGTGCCAGCAGTTACGGTACTAGCGGATATGAGCAGTACTTC. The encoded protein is CASSYGTSGYEQYF.

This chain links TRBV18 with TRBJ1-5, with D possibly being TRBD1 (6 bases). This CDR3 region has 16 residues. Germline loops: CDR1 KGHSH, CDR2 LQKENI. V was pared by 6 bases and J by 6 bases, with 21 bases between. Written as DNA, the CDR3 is TGTGCCAGCTCCGCAGAACAGGGAGTATTCGTTCAGCCCCAGCATTTT. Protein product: CASSAEQGVFVQPQHF.

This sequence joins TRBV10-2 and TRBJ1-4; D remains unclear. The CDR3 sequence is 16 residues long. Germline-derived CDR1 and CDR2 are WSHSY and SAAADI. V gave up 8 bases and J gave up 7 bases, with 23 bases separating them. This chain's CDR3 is CASLRGSQMAGEKLFF. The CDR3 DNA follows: TGCGCCAGCCTGAGAGGCAGTCAAATGGCAGGTGAAAAACTGTTTTTT.

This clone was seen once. CDR3 sequence (DNA): TGTGCCAGCAGTTTACAGGGCCCAGGGTCTGGAAACACCATATATTTT. Translated: CASSLQGPGSGNTIYF. This rearrangement joins TRBV28 to TRBJ1-3; a possible D gene is TRBD1 (5 bases). V dropped 2 bases and J dropped 1 base, with 12 bases sitting between them. The CDR3 is 16 residues long. Germline values: CDR1 MDHEN, CDR2 SYDVKM.

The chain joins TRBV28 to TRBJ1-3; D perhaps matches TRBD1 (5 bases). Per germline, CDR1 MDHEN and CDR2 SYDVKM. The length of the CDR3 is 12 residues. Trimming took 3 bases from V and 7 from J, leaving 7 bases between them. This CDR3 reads CASSLGENTIYF. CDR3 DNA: TGTGCCAGCAGTTTGGGGGAGAACACCATATATTTT.

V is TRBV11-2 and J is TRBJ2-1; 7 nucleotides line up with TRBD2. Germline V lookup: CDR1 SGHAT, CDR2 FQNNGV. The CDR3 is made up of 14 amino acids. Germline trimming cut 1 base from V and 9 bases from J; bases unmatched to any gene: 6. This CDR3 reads CASSLAAGIIEQFF. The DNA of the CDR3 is TGTGCCAGCAGCTTAGCAGCGGGAATTATTGAGCAGTTCTTC.

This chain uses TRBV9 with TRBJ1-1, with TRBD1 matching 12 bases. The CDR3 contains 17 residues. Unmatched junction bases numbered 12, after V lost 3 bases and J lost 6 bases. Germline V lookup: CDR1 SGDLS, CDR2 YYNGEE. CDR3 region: CASSANKGGQGAAEAFF. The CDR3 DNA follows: TGTGCCAGCAGCGCCAACAAAGGGGGACAGGGGGCGGCTGAAGCTTTCTTT.

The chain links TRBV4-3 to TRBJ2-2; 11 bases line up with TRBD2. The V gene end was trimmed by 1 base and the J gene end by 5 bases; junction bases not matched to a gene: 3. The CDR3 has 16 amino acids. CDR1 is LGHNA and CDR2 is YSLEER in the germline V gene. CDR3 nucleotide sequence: TGCGCCAGCAGCCAAGGGGGACTAGCGGCGACCGGGGAGCTGTTTTTT. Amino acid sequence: CASSQGGLAATGELFF.

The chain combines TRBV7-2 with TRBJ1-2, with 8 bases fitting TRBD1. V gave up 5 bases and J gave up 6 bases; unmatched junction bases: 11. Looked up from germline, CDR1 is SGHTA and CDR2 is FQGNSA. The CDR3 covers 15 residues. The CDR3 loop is CASSPPYGTGNGYTF. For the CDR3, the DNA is TGTGCCAGCAGCCCCCCCTACGGGACAGGTAATGGCTACACCTTC.